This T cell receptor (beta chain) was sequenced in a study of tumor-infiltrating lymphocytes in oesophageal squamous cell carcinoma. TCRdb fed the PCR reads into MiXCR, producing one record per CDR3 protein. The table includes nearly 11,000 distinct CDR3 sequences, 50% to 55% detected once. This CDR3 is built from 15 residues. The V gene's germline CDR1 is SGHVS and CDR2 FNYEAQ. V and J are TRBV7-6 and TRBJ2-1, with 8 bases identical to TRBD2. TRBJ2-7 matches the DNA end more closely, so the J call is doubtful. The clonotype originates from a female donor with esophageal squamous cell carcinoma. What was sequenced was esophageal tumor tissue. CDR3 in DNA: TGTGCCAGCAGCCGTAGCGGGGCCTCCTACAATGAGCAGTACTTC. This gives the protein CASSRSGASYNEQYF.